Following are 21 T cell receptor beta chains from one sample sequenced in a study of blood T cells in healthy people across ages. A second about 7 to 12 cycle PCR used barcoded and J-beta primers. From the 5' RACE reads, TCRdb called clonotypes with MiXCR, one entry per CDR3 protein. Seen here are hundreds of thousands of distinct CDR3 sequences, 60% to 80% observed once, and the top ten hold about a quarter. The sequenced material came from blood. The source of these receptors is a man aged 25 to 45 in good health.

Written as DNA, the CDR3 is TGTGCCAGCAGCGTAGCGGCTAGCCGGGAGACCCAGTACTTC. It codes for CASSVAASRETQYF. The chain is built from TRBV9 and TRBJ2-5, with D perhaps TRBD2 (5 bases). Trimming shortened V by 0 bases and J by 5 bases, and 11 bases separated the two germline ends. CDR1 SGDLS and CDR2 YYNGEE come from the germline V gene. This CDR3 spans 14 amino acids.

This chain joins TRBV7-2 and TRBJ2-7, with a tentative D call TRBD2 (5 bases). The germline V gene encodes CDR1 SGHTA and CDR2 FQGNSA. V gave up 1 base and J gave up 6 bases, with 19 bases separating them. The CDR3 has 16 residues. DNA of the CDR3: TGTGCCAGCAGCTTAGAATTGGCCCTTACGAGCGGCGAGCAGTACTTC. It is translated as CASSLELALTSGEQYF.

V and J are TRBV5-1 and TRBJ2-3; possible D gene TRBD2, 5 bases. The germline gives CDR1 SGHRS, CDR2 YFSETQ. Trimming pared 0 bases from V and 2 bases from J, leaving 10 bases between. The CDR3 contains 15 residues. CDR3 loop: CASSLVGDITDTQYF. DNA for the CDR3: TGCGCCAGCAGCTTGGTCGGGGATATCACAGATACGCAGTATTTT.

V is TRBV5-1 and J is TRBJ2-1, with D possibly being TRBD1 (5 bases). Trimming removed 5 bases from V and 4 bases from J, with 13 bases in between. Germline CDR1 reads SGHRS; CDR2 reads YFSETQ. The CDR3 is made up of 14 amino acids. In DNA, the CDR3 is TGCGCCAGCAGACCGACAGACGTATACAATGAGCAGTTCTTC. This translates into CASRPTDVYNEQFF.

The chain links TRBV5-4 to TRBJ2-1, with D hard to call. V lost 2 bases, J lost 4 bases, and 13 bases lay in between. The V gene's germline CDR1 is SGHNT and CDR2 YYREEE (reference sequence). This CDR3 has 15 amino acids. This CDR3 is CASSFAGRRYNEQFF. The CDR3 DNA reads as TGTGCCAGCAGCTTTGCCGGACGGCGATACAATGAGCAGTTCTTC.

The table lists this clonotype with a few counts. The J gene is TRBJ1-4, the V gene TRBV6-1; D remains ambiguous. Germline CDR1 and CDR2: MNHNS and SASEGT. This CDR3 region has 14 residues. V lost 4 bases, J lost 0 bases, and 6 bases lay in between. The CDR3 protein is CASSGSATNEKLFF. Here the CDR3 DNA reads TGTGCCAGCAGTGGTTCCGCAACTAATGAAAAACTGTTTTTT.

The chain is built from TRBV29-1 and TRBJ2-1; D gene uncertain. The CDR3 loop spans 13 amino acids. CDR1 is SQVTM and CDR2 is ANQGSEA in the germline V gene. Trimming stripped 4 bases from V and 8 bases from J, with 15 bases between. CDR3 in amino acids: CSVAGRNSYEQFF. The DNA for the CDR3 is TGCAGCGTTGCCGGCCGAAACTCTTATGAGCAGTTCTTC.

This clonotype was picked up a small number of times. The CDR3 bases are TGTGCCAGCAGCCCAGAGGCCTACCCCTACGAGCAGTACTTC. Amino acid sequence: CASSPEAYPYEQYF. V and J are TRBV7-9 and TRBJ2-7; D unresolved. The germline CDR1 and CDR2 sequences are SEHNR and FQNEAQ (reference sequence). Deletions cut 5 bases from V and 2 bases from J, with 13 bases between. CDR3 size: 14 residues. The variable domain in full, with the rest retrieved from reference TRBV7-9 and TRBJ2-7, is DTGVSQNPRHKITKRGQNVTFRCDPISEHNRLYWYRQTLGQGPEFLTYFQNEAQLEKSRLLSDRFSAERPKGSFSTLEIQRTEQGDSAMYLCASSPEAYPYEQYFGPGTRLTVT.

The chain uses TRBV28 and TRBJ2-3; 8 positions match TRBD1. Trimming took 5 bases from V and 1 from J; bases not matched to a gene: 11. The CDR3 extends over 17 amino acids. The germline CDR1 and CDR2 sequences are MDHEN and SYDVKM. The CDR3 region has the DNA TGTGCCAGCAGTCTCCGCTCGGGACAGGAGGGCACAGATACGCAGTATTTT. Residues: CASSLRSGQEGTDTQYF.

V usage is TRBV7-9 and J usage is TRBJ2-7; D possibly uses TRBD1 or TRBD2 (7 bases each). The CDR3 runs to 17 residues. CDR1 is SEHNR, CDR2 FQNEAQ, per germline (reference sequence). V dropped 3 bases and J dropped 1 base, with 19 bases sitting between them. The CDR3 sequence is CASSFGGNRGGSYEQYF. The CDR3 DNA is TGTGCCAGCAGCTTCGGGGGGAACAGGGGAGGTTCCTACGAGCAGTACTTC. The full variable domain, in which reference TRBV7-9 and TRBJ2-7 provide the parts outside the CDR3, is DTGVSQNPRHKITKRGQNVTFRCDPISEHNRLYWYRQTLGQGPEFLTYFQNEAQLEKSRLLSDRFSAERPKGSFSTLEIQRTEQGDSAMYLCASSFGGNRGGSYEQYFGPGTRLTVT.

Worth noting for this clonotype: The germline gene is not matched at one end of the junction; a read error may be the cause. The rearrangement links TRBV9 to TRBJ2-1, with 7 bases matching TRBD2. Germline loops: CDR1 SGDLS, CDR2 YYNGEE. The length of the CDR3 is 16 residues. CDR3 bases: TGTGCCGGCAGCGTTATGGGGGGGAGCTCCTACAATGAGCAGTTCTTC. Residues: CAGSVMGGSSYNEQFF.

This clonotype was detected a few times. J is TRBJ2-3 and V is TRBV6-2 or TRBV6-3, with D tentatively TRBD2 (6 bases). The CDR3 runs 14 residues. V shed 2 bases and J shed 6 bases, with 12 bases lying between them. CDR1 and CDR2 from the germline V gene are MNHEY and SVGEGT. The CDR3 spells CASSYPGRGDTQYF. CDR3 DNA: TGTGCCAGCAGTTACCCTGGCCGGGGGGATACGCAGTATTTT.

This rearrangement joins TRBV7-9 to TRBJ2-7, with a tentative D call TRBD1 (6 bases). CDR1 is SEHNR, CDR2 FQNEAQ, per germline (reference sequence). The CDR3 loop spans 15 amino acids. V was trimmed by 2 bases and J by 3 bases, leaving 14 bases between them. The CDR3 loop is CASSLWDNYLYEQYF. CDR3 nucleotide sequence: TGTGCCAGCAGCTTATGGGACAACTACCTCTACGAGCAGTACTTC.

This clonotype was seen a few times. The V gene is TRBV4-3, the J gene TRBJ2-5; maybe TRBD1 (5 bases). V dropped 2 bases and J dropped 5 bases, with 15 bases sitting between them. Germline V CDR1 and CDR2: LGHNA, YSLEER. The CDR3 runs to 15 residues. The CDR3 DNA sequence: TGCGCCAGCAGCCAATGGGGAACAGGTAGCGAGACCCAGTACTTC. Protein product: CASSQWGTGSETQYF.

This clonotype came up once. The CDR3 sequence: CSARVTSGTNEQFF. The CDR3 coding sequence is TGCAGTGCTAGAGTCACTAGCGGGACGAATGAGCAGTTCTTC. The chain links TRBV20-1 to TRBJ2-1, with TRBD2 matching 10 bases. This CDR3 is built from 14 residues. The J segment lost 7 bases and the V segment lost 1 base, leaving 4 bases of the junction unmatched. Germline V gene sequence: CDR1 DFQATT, CDR2 SNEGSKA (reference sequence).

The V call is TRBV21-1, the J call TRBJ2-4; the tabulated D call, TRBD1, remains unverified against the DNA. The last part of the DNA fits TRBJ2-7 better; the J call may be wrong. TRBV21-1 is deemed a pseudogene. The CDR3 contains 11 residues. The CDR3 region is CACPAGIEQYF. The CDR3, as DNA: TGTGCCTGCCCAGCAGGGATCGAGCAGTACTTC.

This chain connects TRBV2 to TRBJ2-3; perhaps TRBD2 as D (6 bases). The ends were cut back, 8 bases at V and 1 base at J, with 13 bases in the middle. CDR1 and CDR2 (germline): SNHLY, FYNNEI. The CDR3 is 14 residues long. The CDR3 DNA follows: TGTGCCAGCCTCCGGGAGTCGGGCACAGATACGCAGTATTTT. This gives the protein CASLRESGTDTQYF.

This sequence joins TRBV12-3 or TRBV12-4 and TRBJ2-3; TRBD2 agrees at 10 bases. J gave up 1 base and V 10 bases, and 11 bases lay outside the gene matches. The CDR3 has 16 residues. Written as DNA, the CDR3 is TGTGCCACCCAATTAGCGGGGGGAGTTCGCACAGATACGCAGTATTTT. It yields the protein CATQLAGGVRTDTQYF.

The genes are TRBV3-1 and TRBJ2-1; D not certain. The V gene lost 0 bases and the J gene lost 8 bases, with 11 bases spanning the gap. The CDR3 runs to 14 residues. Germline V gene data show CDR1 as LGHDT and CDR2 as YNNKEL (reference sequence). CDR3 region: CASSQDLGPDEQFF. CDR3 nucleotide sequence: TGTGCCAGCAGCCAAGATTTAGGGCCGGATGAGCAGTTCTTC.

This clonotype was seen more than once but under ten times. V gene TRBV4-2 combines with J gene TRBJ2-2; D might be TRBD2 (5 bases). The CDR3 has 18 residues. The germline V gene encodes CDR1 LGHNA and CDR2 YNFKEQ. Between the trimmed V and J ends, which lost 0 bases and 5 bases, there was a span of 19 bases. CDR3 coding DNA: TGTGCCAGCAGCCAAGAAGCGGTGGGTAGGGAAGGAACCGGGGAGCTGTTTTTT. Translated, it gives CASSQEAVGREGTGELFF.

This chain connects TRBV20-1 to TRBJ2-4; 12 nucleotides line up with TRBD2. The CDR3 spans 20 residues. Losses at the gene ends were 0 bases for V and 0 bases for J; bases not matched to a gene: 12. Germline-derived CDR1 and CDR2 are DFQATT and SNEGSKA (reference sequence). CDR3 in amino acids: CSARDRAASGGALAKNIQYF. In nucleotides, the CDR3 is TGCAGTGCTAGAGATAGAGCGGCTAGCGGGGGGGCCTTAGCCAAAAACATTCAGTACTTC.